This entry is about one T cell receptor beta chain. CDR1 is MRHNA, CDR2 SNTAGT, per germline. This CDR3 is built from 13 residues. V was shortened by 4 bases and J by 4 bases, with 10 bases between the two germline ends. This specimen belongs to a study of OX40 agonist ivuxolimab in advanced cancers. Looking at the study overall: Six ivuxolimab dose levels, 0.01 to 10 mg/kg, were given intravenously every 2 weeks.

Profiled with immunoSEQ multiplex PCR; TCRdb holds only in-frame clones, not every one. This sample has roughly 80,000 clones; about 82% occur once, and the top ten carry 0.61%. Source: CD4+ or CD8+ T cells sorted from blood, taken in a trial of the OX40 agonist ivuxolimab. The clonotype comes from an adult with an advanced solid tumor such as melanoma, head and neck, liver or kidney cancer. The chain links TRBV6-4 to TRBJ1-1; the D gene is possibly TRBD1 (5 bases). The CDR3 sequence is CASSVTGTTEAFF. The CDR3 DNA reads as TGTGCCAGCAGTGTAACAGGTACCACTGAAGCTTTCTTT.